These 26 T cell receptor beta chains originate from one sample sequenced in a study of shared clonotypes between healthy human individuals. Clones were read by immunoSEQ multiplex PCR, and TCRdb kept only the in-frame ones, dropping some. The sample carries approximately 2.5 million clones, approximately 93% recorded once. Material for sequencing was naive CD4+ T cells from PBMCs. Subset indicated: CD45RA+ positively selected. These receptor sequences come from a man between 18 and 35 years old in good health. Some clones in this sample may be carry-over from other donors' samples.

The chain employs TRBV11-1 and TRBJ2-2; D is possibly TRBD1 (6 bases). Per germline, CDR1 SGHAT and CDR2 FQDESV (reference sequence). V was clipped by 4 bases and J by 1 base, with 7 bases between them. This CDR3 contains 14 residues. The CDR3 is CASSSGQNTGELFF. CDR3 coding DNA: TGTGCCAGCAGCTCGGGACAGAACACCGGGGAGCTGTTTTTT.

V and J are TRBV6-1 and TRBJ2-7; TRBD1 matches at 7 bases. The trim removed 2 bases at V and 3 bases at J, leaving 13 bases unmatched. The CDR3 extends over 17 amino acids. Germline lookup yields CDR1 MNHNS and CDR2 SASEGT. The CDR3 DNA follows: TGTGCCAGCAGTGAAACGATGAGCCTTACAGGGGTCTACGAGCAGTACTTC. This sequence encodes CASSETMSLTGVYEQYF.

The chain has TRBV5-4 and TRBJ2-7, with 14 bases lining up with TRBD2. Germline lookup yields CDR1 SGHNT and CDR2 YYREEE (reference sequence). This CDR3 has 16 residues. V dropped 4 bases and J dropped 3; count of bases not matched to a gene: 6. The CDR3 is CASSPGLAGADYEQYF. CDR3 nucleotide sequence: TGTGCCAGCAGCCCGGGACTAGCGGGAGCCGACTACGAGCAGTACTTC.

The CDR3 protein is CASSWGVEGQGIGKLFF. CDR3 DNA: TGTGCCAGCAGCTGGGGGGTAGAGGGACAAGGCATTGGAAAACTGTTTTTT. The V gene is TRBV7-2, the J gene TRBJ1-4; D possibly corresponds to TRBD1 (6 bases). This CDR3 has 17 amino acids. Trimming removed 4 bases at V and 10 bases at J, with 25 bases between. CDR1 is SGHTA and CDR2 is FQGNSA in the germline V gene.

V gene TRBV29-1 combines with J gene TRBJ2-3, with D uncertain. CDR1 and CDR2 from the germline V gene are SQVTM and ANQGSEA. V lost 6 bases and J 1 base, leaving 17 bases between the germline ends. The CDR3 is 15 residues long. The CDR3 bases are TGCAGCGTCAAACAGTCTTTTCGGGGCACAGATACGCAGTATTTT. This translates into CSVKQSFRGTDTQYF.

The V and J genes are TRBV10-3 and TRBJ2-2; a weak D match, TRBD1 (5 bases). This CDR3 has 15 amino acids. Germline V gene sequence: CDR1 ENHRY, CDR2 SYGVKD. V was clipped by 7 bases and J by 0 bases, with 12 bases between them. In DNA form, the CDR3 reads TGTGCCATCATGGGGCAGACCCCGAACACCGGGGAGCTGTTTTTT. It is translated as CAIMGQTPNTGELFF.

V is TRBV18 and J is TRBJ2-7; TRBD1 aligns across 8 bases. There are 14 residues in the CDR3. In germline, CDR1 is KGHSH, CDR2 LQKENI. V shed 5 bases and J 0 bases; nucleotides not matched to a gene: 3. CDR3 sequence (DNA): TGTGCCAGCTCAGGACAGGGCCCCTCCTACGAGCAGTACTTC. Its translation: CASSGQGPSYEQYF.

This chain links TRBV7-9 with TRBJ2-1, with a tentative D call TRBD2 (6 bases). CDR1 SEHNR and CDR2 FQNEAQ come from the germline V gene (reference sequence). The CDR3 totals 15 residues. Trimming pared 0 bases from V and 5 bases from J, leaving 11 bases between. The CDR3 region is CASSLALGLHNEQFF. DNA for the CDR3: TGTGCCAGCAGCTTAGCCTTGGGACTTCACAATGAGCAGTTCTTC.

J is TRBJ2-1 and V is TRBV19; TRBD2 matches at 11 bases. The CDR3 contains 17 residues. Germline loops: CDR1 LNHDA, CDR2 SQIVND (reference sequence). V was pared by 5 bases and J by 6 bases, with 12 bases of the junction left unmatched. This CDR3 is CASSLYGLAGRGNEQFF. DNA of the CDR3: TGTGCCAGTAGTCTCTATGGACTAGCGGGTCGGGGCAATGAGCAGTTCTTC.

The rearrangement joins TRBV4-1 to TRBJ2-1; 10 bases are a match to TRBD1. CDR3 length equals 17 residues. CDR1 and CDR2 (germline): MGHRA, YSYEKL. V shed 0 bases, J shed 6 bases, and the junction held 8 bases outside the gene matches. The CDR3 DNA reads as TGCGCCAGCAGCCAAGACGGGGACAGGGGAGGGGGCAATGAGCAGTTCTTC. This sequence encodes CASSQDGDRGGGNEQFF.

V is TRBV30 and J is TRBJ2-1, with no clear D. The CDR3 length is 18 residues. Germline V gene sequence: CDR1 GTSNPN, CDR2 SVGIG (reference sequence). The germline V and J ends were trimmed by 1 base and 1 base, with 20 bases remaining between them. The DNA for the CDR3 is TGTGCCTGGAGTGCCGCACCCTCCATTCAGGTATCCTACAATGAGCAGTTCTTC. The encoded protein is CAWSAAPSIQVSYNEQFF.

This clone was found a few times. V usage is TRBV6-5 and J usage is TRBJ1-1, with no clear D. V dropped 6 bases and J dropped 6 bases, with 14 bases sitting between them. The CDR3 totals 13 residues. CDR1 MNHEY and CDR2 SVGAGI come from the germline V gene. The DNA for the CDR3 is TGTGCCAGCAGCACGGTGAGGCCAGCTGAAGCTTTCTTT. Protein: CASSTVRPAEAFF.

The chain couples TRBV28 to TRBJ1-5, with 8 bases that match TRBD1. The CDR3 runs to 17 residues. With 2 bases clipped from V and 3 bases from J, the junction kept 9 bases outside the gene matches. The V gene's germline CDR1 is MDHEN and CDR2 SYDVKM. CDR3 region: CASSLLGQGVVNQPQHF. The CDR3, as DNA: TGTGCCAGCAGTTTACTAGGACAGGGTGTAGTCAATCAGCCCCAGCATTTT.

J is TRBJ1-1 and V is TRBV29-1; D is possibly TRBD1 (6 bases). This CDR3 has 11 residues. Germline values: CDR1 SQVTM, CDR2 ANQGSEA. V lost 4 bases to trimming and J lost 6 bases, with 9 bases between them. The CDR3 DNA reads TGCAGCGTTGGAGGGGGTCCTGAAGCTTTCTTT. It translates to CSVGGGPEAFF.

Only one count was recorded for this clone. Within the sample, other DNA sequences also encode this same CDR3. This chain connects TRBV7-9 to TRBJ2-7; maybe TRBD2 (6 bases). The CDR3 length is 15 residues. The V gene's germline CDR1 is SEHNR and CDR2 FQNEAQ (reference sequence). V gave up 5 bases and J gave up 0 bases, with 14 bases separating them. The DNA of the CDR3 is TGTGCCAGCAGCCGTACCGGGACTTTCTCCTACGAGCAGTACTTC. Protein sequence: CASSRTGTFSYEQYF.

V gene TRBV19 combines with J gene TRBJ1-1; D not resolved. Germline values: CDR1 LNHDA, CDR2 SQIVND (reference sequence). The germline V and J ends were trimmed by 10 bases and 0 bases, with 24 bases remaining between them. CDR3 length: 17 amino acids. CDR3 nucleotide sequence: TGTGCCACCCCACCATCCCTAAATCCCCTGGTGAACACTGAAGCTTTCTTT. It translates to CATPPSLNPLVNTEAFF.

The V call is TRBV2, the J call TRBJ2-1; D is uncertain. The germline gives CDR1 SNHLY, CDR2 FYNNEI. Trimming cost V 7 bases and J 2 bases, with 15 bases left between them. The CDR3 is 15 residues long. In DNA form, the CDR3 reads TGTGCCAGCACCCTAGGGCGGCTAGCCTACAATGAGCAGTTCTTC. Residues: CASTLGRLAYNEQFF.

V is TRBV28 and J is TRBJ2-7; D possibly corresponds to TRBD1 (6 bases). CDR3 length: 12 amino acids. Germline CDR1 MDHEN, CDR2 SYDVKM. Trimming removed 8 bases from V and 3 bases from J, with 11 bases in between. Here the CDR3 DNA reads TGTGCCAGCGGGGACAATTTCTACGAGCAGTACTTC. Its protein is CASGDNFYEQYF.

The rearrangement joins TRBV2 to TRBJ2-5; TRBD1 might be the D (6 bases). CDR3 size: 13 residues. The V and J ends lost 2 bases and 4 bases respectively, with 8 bases between them. Germline-derived CDR1 and CDR2 are SNHLY and FYNNEI. CDR3: CASSESRGETQYF. The CDR3 DNA sequence: TGTGCCAGCAGTGAAAGCAGGGGAGAGACCCAGTACTTC.

The V and J genes are TRBV6-5 and TRBJ2-5; the match to TRBD2 covers 7 bases. The J call may not be correct, given that the DNA end is closer to TRBJ2-7. The CDR3 has 15 amino acids. Germline-derived CDR1 and CDR2 are MNHEY and SVGAGI. The DNA of the CDR3 is TGTGCCAGCAGGCCCCCGGGGACGGGAGGAAACGAGCAGTACTTC. This translates into CASRPPGTGGNEQYF.

The chain combines TRBV6-5 with TRBJ1-2, with 9 positions matching TRBD1. The germline V gene encodes CDR1 MNHEY and CDR2 SVGAGI. This CDR3 is built from 14 residues. The J segment lost 8 bases and the V segment lost 8 bases, leaving 12 bases of the junction unmatched. The CDR3 reads CASRGGTGTRGYTF. The CDR3 bases are TGTGCCAGCCGGGGGGGGACAGGGACTCGAGGCTACACCTTC.

Notes on this clone: Other DNA sequences in the sample encode the same CDR3. The chain recombines TRBV19 with TRBJ1-2; D is unclear. Germline CDR1 reads LNHDA; CDR2 reads SQIVND (reference sequence). The length of the CDR3 is 13 residues. Trimming took 6 bases from V and 4 from J, leaving 12 bases between them. The CDR3 loop reads CASSPAGVYGYTF. CDR3 bases: TGTGCCAGTAGCCCCGCAGGTGTCTATGGCTACACCTTC.

The CDR3, as DNA: TGTGCCAGCAGCTTGAGGGGGATTAACTCTGGGGCCAACGTCCTGACTTTC. As protein: CASSLRGINSGANVLTF. The chain joins TRBV5-4 to TRBJ2-6; perhaps TRBD1 as D (6 bases). Germline V gives CDR1 SGHNT, CDR2 YYREEE (reference sequence). CDR3 length: 17 residues. Trimming took 1 base from V and 0 from J, leaving 11 bases between them.

The rearrangement uses TRBV10-3 and TRBJ2-1, with D uncertain. Germline lookup yields CDR1 ENHRY and CDR2 SYGVKD. V lost 0 bases and J 10 bases, leaving 10 bases between the germline ends. CDR3 size: 13 residues. CDR3 nucleotides: TGTGCCATCAGTGAGTCGATGGCTCTGGAGCAGTTCTTC. It is translated as CAISESMALEQFF.

This sequence joins TRBV29-1 and TRBJ1-1; D might be TRBD1 (5 bases). Germline values: CDR1 SQVTM, CDR2 ANQGSEA. The germline V and J ends were trimmed by 6 bases and 6 bases, with 17 bases remaining between them. There are 13 residues in the CDR3. The CDR3 here is CSVDPGQGPEAFF. In nucleotides, the CDR3 is TGCAGCGTCGATCCGGGCCAGGGCCCTGAAGCTTTCTTT.

The rearrangement joins TRBV27 to TRBJ2-7, with D possibly matching TRBD2 (6 bases). The germline CDR1 and CDR2 sequences are MNHEY and SMNVEV (reference sequence). CDR3 length equals 16 residues. Trimming removed 0 bases at V and 0 bases at J, with 12 bases between. The CDR3 spells CASSLSRAGSSYEQYF. CDR3 bases: TGTGCCAGCAGTTTATCGAGGGCGGGGAGCTCCTACGAGCAGTACTTC.